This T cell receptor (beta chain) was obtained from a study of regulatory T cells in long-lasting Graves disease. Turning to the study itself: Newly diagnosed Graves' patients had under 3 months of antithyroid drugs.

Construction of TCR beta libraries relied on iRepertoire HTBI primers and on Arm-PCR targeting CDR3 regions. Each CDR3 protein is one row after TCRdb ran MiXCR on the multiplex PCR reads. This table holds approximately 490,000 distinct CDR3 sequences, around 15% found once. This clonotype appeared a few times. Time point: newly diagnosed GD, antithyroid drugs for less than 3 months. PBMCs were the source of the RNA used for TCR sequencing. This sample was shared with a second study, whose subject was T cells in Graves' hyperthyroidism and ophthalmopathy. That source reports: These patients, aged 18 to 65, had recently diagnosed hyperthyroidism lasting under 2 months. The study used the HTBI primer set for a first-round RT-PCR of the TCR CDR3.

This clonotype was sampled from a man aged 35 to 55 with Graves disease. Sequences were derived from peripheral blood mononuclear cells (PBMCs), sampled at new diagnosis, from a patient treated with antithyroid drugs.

The CDR3, as DNA: TGCAGCGGGGGACAGGGGGGTTCTAGGTCACCCCTCCACTTT. It encodes CSGGQGGSRSPLHF. The chain joins TRBV29-1 to TRBJ1-6; 11 bases are a match to TRBD1. CDR3 size: 14 residues. Germline CDR1 SQVTM, CDR2 ANQGSEA. With 7 bases clipped from V and 10 bases from J, the junction kept 9 bases outside the gene matches.